These 14 T cell receptor beta chains came from one sample sequenced in a study of T cell responses to AZD1222 COVID-19 vaccine. TCRdb's copy holds only in-frame clones and misses some; the assay was immunoSEQ multiplex PCR. The repertoire holds approximately 140,000 clones, with roughly nine tenths as singletons. Sequencing used peripheral blood, obtained 28 days after the second AZD1222 dose. The source of these receptors is an adult who received the AZD1222 COVID-19 vaccine.

The chain links TRBV5-4 to TRBJ2-2; a weak D match, TRBD2 (5 bases). Germline lookup yields CDR1 SGHNT and CDR2 YYREEE (reference sequence). The CDR3 contains 15 residues. Trimming took 4 bases from V and 6 from J, leaving 16 bases between them. CDR3 sequence: CASSLGGVGAGELFF. In nucleotides, the CDR3 is TGTGCCAGCAGCCTCGGAGGAGTGGGCGCCGGGGAGCTGTTTTTT. The full variable domain, with the rest looked up from reference TRBV5-4 and TRBJ2-2, is ETGVTQSPTHLIKTRGQQVTLRCSSQSGHNTVSWYQQALGQGPQFIFQYYREEENGRGNFPPRFSGLQFPNYSSELNVNALELDDSALYLCASSLGGVGAGELFFGEGSRLTVL.

The V gene is TRBV18, the J gene TRBJ1-1; D is unresolved. Deletions cut 5 bases from V and 1 base from J, with 5 bases between. The germline CDR1 and CDR2 sequences are KGHSH and LQKENI. This CDR3 is 12 amino acids long. CDR3 DNA sequence: TGTGCCAGCTCAACAGCGAACACTGAAGCTTTCTTT. Translating it yields CASSTANTEAFF.

CDR3 sequence: CAWSVQLGRGTNYNEQFF. The CDR3 DNA reads as TGTGCCTGGAGTGTACAATTAGGTCGCGGGACGAACTACAATGAGCAGTTCTTC. The V gene is TRBV30, the J gene TRBJ2-1, with D maybe TRBD2 (6 bases). V lost 0 bases and J lost 3, with 21 bases in between. Per germline, CDR1 GTSNPN and CDR2 SVGIG (reference sequence). The CDR3 sequence is 18 residues long.

J is TRBJ1-1 and V is TRBV5-6; unclear D gene. This CDR3 is 14 amino acids long. V dropped 2 bases and J dropped 1 base, with 9 bases sitting between them. CDR1 and CDR2 from the germline V gene are SGHDT and YYEEEE. The CDR3 coding sequence is TGTGCCAGCAGCTTAGTAGGGTCGAACACTGAAGCTTTCTTT. This encodes CASSLVGSNTEAFF.

The chain combines TRBV7-9 with TRBJ2-1; the D gene is possibly TRBD1 (6 bases). The CDR3 runs 16 residues. V was cut by 5 bases and J by 10 bases, with 24 bases left in between. The germline CDR1 and CDR2 sequences are SEHNR and FQNEAQ (reference sequence). The CDR3 DNA reads as TGTGCCAGCAGCCCCAGGGGCGGGCAGGTGACTCAAGAGCAGTTCTTC. Translation: CASSPRGGQVTQEQFF.

V is TRBV5-1 and J is TRBJ2-7, with 7 positions matching TRBD1. The V gene's germline CDR1 is SGHRS and CDR2 YFSETQ. The V segment lost 3 bases and the J segment 3 bases; nucleotides outside the gene matches: 3. This CDR3 spans 13 amino acids. In DNA form, the CDR3 reads TGCGCCAGCAGCTCGGGACAGAGCTACGAGCAGTACTTC. Its translation is CASSSGQSYEQYF.

This clone was recorded once. This sequence joins TRBV18 and TRBJ1-3; D call uncertain. CDR1 is KGHSH, CDR2 LQKENI, per germline. V lost 4 bases to trimming and J lost 4 bases, with 8 bases between them. This CDR3 is 13 amino acids long. CDR3 nucleotides: TGTGCCAGCTCACTAGCAACGGGAAACACCATATATTTT. Amino acid sequence: CASSLATGNTIYF.

The V gene is TRBV2, the J gene TRBJ1-2; a possible D gene is TRBD1 (6 bases). The CDR3 contains 14 residues. The V gene lost 3 bases and the J gene lost 5 bases, with 13 bases spanning the gap. Germline V lookup: CDR1 SNHLY, CDR2 FYNNEI. Written as DNA, the CDR3 is TGTGCCAGCAGTGATATACAGGGCAAATATGGCTACACCTTC. Translation: CASSDIQGKYGYTF.

V gene TRBV5-5 combines with J gene TRBJ2-1; 8 bases line up with TRBD2. The V segment lost 0 bases and the J segment 8 bases; nucleotides outside the gene matches: 7. This CDR3 comprises 15 residues. Germline loops: CDR1 SGHKS, CDR2 YYEKEE (reference sequence). In DNA, the CDR3 is TGTGCCAGCAGCTTGGAGGTAGCGGGAACGTATGAGCAGTTCTTC. Translated, it gives CASSLEVAGTYEQFF.

The CDR3 nucleotides are TGTGCCATCGGAGACCTGACGGGTGGATCCTACAATGAGCAGTTCTTC. Translating it yields CAIGDLTGGSYNEQFF. The chain has TRBV10-3 and TRBJ2-1; no reliable D call. The CDR3 runs 16 residues. V lost 8 bases, J lost 1 base, and 18 bases lay in between. Germline CDR1 ENHRY, CDR2 SYGVKD.

This clone showed up just a few times. This chain joins TRBV7-9 and TRBJ1-4; TRBD1 matches at 9 bases. J was trimmed by 3 bases and V by 6 bases; bases with no gene match: 11. Germline CDR1 reads SEHNR; CDR2 reads FQNEAQ (reference sequence). This CDR3 comprises 17 residues. The CDR3 protein is CASSHTGGPFANEKLFF. In DNA, the CDR3 is TGTGCCAGCAGTCACACAGGGGGCCCTTTCGCTAATGAAAAACTGTTTTTT.

The V and J genes are TRBV12-3 or TRBV12-4 and TRBJ2-1, with 9 bases lining up with TRBD2. The CDR3 is made up of 13 amino acids. V shed 3 bases and J 9 bases; nucleotides not matched to a gene: 3. This CDR3 is CASSFQAGGEQFF. The CDR3 DNA follows: TGTGCCAGCAGTTTCCAAGCGGGAGGTGAGCAGTTCTTC.

The chain links TRBV10-3 to TRBJ1-5, with unresolved D. The CDR3 loop spans 14 amino acids. The V end was cut by 0 bases, the J end by 6 bases, with 9 bases between. The germline CDR1 and CDR2 sequences are ENHRY and SYGVKD. CDR3 sequence (DNA): TGTGCCATCAGTGAGTCGGGAGGGCTTCAGCCCCAGCATTTT. Its protein product is CAISESGGLQPQHF.

V usage is TRBV11-2 and J usage is TRBJ1-1; unclear D gene. The germline CDR1 and CDR2 sequences are SGHAT and FQNNGV. CDR3 size: 14 residues. Trimming stripped 2 bases from V and 4 bases from J, with 11 bases between. CDR3 DNA sequence: TGTGCCAGCAGCTTAAGCAGACTTAGCACTGAAGCTTTCTTT. Amino acid sequence: CASSLSRLSTEAFF.